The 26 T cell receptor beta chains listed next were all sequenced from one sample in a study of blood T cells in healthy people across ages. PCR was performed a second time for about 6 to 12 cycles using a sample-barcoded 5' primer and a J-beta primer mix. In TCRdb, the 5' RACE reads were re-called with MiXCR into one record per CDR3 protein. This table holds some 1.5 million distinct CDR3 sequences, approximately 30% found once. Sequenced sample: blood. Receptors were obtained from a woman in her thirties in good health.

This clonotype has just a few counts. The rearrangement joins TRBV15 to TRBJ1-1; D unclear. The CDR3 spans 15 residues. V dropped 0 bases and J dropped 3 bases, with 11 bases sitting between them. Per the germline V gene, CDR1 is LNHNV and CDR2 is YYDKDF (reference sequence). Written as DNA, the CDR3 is TGTGCCACCAGCAGAGATGTTCGGGCCGACACTGAAGCTTTCTTT. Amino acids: CATSRDVRADTEAFF.

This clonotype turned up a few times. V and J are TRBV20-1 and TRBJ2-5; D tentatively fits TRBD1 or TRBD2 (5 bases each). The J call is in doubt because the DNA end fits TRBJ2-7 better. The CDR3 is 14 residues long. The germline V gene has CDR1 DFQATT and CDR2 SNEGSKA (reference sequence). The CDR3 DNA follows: TGCAGTGCTGGGGCCCTGGGGGAAATCTACGAGCAGTACTTC. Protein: CSAGALGEIYEQYF.

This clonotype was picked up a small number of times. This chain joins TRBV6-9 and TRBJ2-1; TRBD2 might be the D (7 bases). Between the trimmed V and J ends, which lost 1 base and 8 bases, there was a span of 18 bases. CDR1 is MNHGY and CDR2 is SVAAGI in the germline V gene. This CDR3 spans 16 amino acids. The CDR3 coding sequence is TGTGCCAGCAGTTATTTACGGGGAGGGGGTTGTGATGAGCAGTTCTTC. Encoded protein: CASSYLRGGGCDEQFF.

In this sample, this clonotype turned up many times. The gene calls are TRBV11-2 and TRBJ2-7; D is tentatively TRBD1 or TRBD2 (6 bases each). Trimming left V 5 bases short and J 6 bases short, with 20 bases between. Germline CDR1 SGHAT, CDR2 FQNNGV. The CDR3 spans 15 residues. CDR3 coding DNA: TGTGCCAGCAGCCGGACGGACGCCAGGGGAGGCGAGCAGTACTTC. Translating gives CASSRTDARGGEQYF.

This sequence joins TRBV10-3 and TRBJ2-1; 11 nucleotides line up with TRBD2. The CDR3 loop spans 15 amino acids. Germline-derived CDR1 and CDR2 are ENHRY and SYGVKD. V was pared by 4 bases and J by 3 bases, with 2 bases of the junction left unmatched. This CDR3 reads CAISALAGGYNEQFF. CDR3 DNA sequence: TGTGCCATCAGTGCCCTAGCGGGGGGCTACAATGAGCAGTTCTTC.

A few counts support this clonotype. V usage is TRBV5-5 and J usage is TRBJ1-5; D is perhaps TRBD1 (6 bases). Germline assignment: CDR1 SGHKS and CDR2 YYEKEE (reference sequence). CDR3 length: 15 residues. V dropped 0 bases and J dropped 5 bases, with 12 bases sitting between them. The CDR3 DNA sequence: TGTGCCAGCAGCTTGGGAGGACAGCAGGATCAGCCCCAGCATTTT. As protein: CASSLGGQQDQPQHF.

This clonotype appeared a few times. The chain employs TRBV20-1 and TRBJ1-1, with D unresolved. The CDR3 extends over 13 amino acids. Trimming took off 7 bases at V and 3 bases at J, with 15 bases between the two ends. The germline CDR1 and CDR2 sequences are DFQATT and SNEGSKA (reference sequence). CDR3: CSGQQNRDTEAFF. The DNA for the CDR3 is TGCAGTGGTCAGCAAAACCGGGACACTGAAGCTTTCTTT.

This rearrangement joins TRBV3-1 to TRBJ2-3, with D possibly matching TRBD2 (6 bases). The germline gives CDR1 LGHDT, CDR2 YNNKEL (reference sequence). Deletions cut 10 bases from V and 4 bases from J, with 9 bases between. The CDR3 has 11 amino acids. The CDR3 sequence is CATTGADTQYF. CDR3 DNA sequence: TGTGCCACTACGGGAGCAGATACGCAGTATTTT.

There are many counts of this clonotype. CDR3 protein: CASSLGQGLLYEQYF. The CDR3 DNA follows: TGTGCCAGCAGCTTGGGACAGGGGCTGCTCTACGAGCAGTACTTC. V is TRBV5-6 and J is TRBJ2-7; 8 nucleotides align to TRBD1. Germline trimming cut 0 bases from V and 3 bases from J; bases unmatched to any gene: 5. The CDR3 totals 15 residues. Germline CDR1 SGHDT, CDR2 YYEEEE.

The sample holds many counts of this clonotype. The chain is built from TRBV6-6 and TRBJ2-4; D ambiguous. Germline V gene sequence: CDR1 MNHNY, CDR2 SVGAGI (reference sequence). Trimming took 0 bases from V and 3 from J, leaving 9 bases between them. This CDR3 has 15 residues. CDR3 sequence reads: CASSYSTGDKNIQYF. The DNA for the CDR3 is TGTGCCAGCAGTTACTCGACGGGTGACAAAAACATTCAGTACTTC.

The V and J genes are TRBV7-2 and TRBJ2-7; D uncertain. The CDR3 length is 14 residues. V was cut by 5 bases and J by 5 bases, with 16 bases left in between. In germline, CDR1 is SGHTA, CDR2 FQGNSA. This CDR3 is CASSRLLGNNEQYF. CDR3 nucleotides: TGTGCCAGCAGCCGTCTTTTGGGGAACAACGAGCAGTACTTC.

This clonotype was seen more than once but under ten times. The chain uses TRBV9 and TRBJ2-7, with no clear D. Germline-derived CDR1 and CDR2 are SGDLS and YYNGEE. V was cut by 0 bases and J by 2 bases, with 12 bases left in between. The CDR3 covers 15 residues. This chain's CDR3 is CASSVDPASPYEQYF. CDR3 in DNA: TGTGCCAGCAGCGTAGATCCGGCCAGCCCCTACGAGCAGTACTTC.

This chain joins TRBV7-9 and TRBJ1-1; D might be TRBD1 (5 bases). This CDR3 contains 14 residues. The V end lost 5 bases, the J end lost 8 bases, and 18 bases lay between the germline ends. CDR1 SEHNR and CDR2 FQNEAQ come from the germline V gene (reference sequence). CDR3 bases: TGTGCCAGCAGCGATAAAGTAGTTAGGACAGAAGCTTTCTTT. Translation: CASSDKVVRTEAFF.

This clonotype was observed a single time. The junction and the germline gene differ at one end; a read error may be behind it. The DNA for the CDR3 is TGTACCAGCAGTTACCCCGCACGACAGGCGGAAGATACGCAGTATTTT. Translation gives CTSSYPARQAEDTQYF. This chain links TRBV6-6 with TRBJ2-3; D is possibly TRBD1 (6 bases). The CDR3 loop spans 16 amino acids. CDR1 and CDR2 from the germline V gene are MNHNY and SVGAGI (reference sequence).

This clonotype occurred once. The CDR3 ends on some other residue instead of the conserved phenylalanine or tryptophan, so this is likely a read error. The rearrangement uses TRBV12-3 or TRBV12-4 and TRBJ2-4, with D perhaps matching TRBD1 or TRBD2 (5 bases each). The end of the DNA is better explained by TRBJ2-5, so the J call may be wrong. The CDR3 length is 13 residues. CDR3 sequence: CASSLYGGETQYL. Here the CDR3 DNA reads TGTGCCAGCAGTTTATATGGGGGTGAGACCCAGTACTTA.

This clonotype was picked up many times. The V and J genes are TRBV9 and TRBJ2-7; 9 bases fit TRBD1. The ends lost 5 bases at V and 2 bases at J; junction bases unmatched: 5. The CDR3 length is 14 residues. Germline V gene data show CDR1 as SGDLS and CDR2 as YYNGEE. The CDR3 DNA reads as TGTGCCAGCAGTGCGGGACAGGGCCCCTACGAGCAGTACTTC. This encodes CASSAGQGPYEQYF.

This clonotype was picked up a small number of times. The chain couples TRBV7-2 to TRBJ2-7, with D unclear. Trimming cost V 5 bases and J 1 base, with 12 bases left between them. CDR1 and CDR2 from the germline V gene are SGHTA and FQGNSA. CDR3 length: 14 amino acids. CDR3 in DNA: TGTGCCAGCAGCCCGCCTGTGGGGTCCTACGAGCAGTACTTC. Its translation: CASSPPVGSYEQYF.

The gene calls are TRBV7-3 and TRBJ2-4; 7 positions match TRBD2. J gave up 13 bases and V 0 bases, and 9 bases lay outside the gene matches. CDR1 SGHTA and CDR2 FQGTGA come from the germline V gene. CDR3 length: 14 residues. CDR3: CASSLTGGNNEQYF. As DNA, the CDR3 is TGTGCCAGCAGCTTAACGGGGGGGAACAATGAGCAGTACTTC.

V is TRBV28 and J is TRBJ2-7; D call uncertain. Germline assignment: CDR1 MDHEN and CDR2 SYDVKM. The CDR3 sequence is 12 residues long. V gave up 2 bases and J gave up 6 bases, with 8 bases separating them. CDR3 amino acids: CASSLNNCEQYF. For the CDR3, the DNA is TGTGCCAGCAGTTTAAATAACTGCGAGCAGTACTTC.

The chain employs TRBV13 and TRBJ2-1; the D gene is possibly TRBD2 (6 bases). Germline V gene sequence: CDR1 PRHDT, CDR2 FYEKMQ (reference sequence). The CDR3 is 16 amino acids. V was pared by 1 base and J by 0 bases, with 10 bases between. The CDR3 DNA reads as TGTGCCAGCAGCTTAGCCGACGGGAGCTCCTACAATGAGCAGTTCTTC. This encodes CASSLADGSSYNEQFF.

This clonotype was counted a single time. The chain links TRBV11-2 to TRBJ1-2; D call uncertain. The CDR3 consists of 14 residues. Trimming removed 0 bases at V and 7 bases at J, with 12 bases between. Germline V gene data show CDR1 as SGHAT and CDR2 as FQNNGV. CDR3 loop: CASSLDSTGGGYTF. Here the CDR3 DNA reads TGTGCCAGCAGCTTAGATTCGACTGGAGGTGGCTACACCTTC.

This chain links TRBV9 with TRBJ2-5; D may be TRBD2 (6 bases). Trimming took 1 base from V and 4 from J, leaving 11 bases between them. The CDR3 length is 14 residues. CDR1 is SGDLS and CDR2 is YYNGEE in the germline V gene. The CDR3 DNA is TGTGCCAGCAGCGTATACATGGGGGGAGAGACCCAGTACTTC. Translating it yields CASSVYMGGETQYF.

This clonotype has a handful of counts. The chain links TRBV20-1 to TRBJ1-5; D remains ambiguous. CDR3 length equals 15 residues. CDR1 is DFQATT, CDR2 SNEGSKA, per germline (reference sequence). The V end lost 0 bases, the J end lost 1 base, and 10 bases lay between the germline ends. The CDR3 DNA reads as TGCAGTGCTAGAGATCTCGCGAAGAGCAATCAGCCCCAGCATTTT. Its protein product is CSARDLAKSNQPQHF.

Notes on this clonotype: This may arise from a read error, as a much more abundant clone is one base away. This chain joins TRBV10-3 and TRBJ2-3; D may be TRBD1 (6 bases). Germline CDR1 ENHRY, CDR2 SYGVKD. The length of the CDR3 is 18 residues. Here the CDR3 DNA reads TGTGCCGTCAGTGGCTCGGCTAGGGGGACACCTGTCACAGATACGCAGTATTTT. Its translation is CAVSGSARGTPVTDTQYF.

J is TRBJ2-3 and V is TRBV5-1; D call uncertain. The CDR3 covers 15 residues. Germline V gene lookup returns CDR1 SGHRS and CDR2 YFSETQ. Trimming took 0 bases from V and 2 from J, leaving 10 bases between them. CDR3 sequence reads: CASSLEWLVTDTQYF. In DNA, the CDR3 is TGCGCCAGCAGCTTGGAATGGTTGGTCACAGATACGCAGTATTTT.

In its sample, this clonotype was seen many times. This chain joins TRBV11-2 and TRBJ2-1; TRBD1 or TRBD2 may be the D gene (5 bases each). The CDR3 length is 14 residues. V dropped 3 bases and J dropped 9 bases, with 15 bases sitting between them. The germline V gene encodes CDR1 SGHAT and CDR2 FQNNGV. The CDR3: CASSFSPSGGEQFF. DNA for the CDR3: TGTGCCAGCAGCTTCTCACCCAGTGGGGGTGAGCAGTTCTTC.